The 32 T cell receptor beta chains below were found in one sample sequenced in a study of tumor-infiltrating lymphocytes in primary liver carcinoma. TCR beta cDNA was reverse-transcribed from about 500 ng of total RNA. The reaction used a constant-region primer and ProtoScript II reverse transcriptase. For TCR beta, libraries were produced by three nested multiplex PCR rounds using slightly modified ARM-PCR. For around 9 cycles apiece, the opening two PCR rounds ran with TRBV1-TRBV30 forward primers and a C-beta reverse primer. TCRdb redid the calling of the multiplex PCR reads with MiXCR, one entry per CDR3 protein. The table lists about 75,000 distinct CDR3 sequences, around 66% of them singletons. Extraction of RNA together with DNA used about 17-31 mg of unsorted bulk tissue. The specimen sequenced was tumor-adjacent normal liver tissue. These receptor sequences come from a man aged 35 to 55 with primary liver carcinoma and hepatitis B virus infection.

Concerning this clonotype: One junction end does not reproduce the germline sequence, and a read error may be involved. The chain employs TRBV5-5 and TRBJ1-1, with D possibly matching TRBD1 (5 bases). Germline V gene sequence: CDR1 SGHKS, CDR2 YYEKEE (reference sequence). The CDR3 covers 17 residues. CDR3 nucleotide sequence: TGTGCCAGCAACTTGGGGGACCGGTCAAGCTTGAACACTGAAGCTTTCTTT. Translation: CASNLGDRSSLNTEAFF.

On this clonotype: Germline is not matched at one junction end, which may reflect a read error. This rearrangement joins TRBV2 to TRBJ2-1, with 7 bases lining up with TRBD1. Germline V gene lookup returns CDR1 SNHLY and CDR2 FYNNEI. This CDR3 has 14 amino acids. The CDR3 DNA sequence: TGTGTCAGCAGTTTGACAGGGTTCTACAATGAACAGTTCTTC. This encodes CVSSLTGFYNEQFF.

This clonotype was seen ten or more times. J is TRBJ2-7 and V is TRBV29-1; possible D gene TRBD1, 6 bases. The CDR3 has 13 amino acids. V gave up 5 bases and J gave up 6 bases, with 17 bases separating them. The germline V gene has CDR1 SQVTM and CDR2 ANQGSEA. CDR3 region: CSVLSSTGSEQYF. CDR3 DNA sequence: TGCAGCGTTTTGAGTTCGACAGGATCCGAGCAGTACTTC.

With respect to this clonotype: One end of the junction fails to match germline, which may point to a read error. The chain joins TRBV5-5 to TRBJ1-5; the D gene is possibly TRBD1 (5 bases). From germline, CDR1 is SGHKS and CDR2 YYEKEE (reference sequence). There are 14 residues in the CDR3. CDR3 loop: CASRLEAGSQPHHF. CDR3 sequence (DNA): TGTGCCAGCAGATTGGAGGCAGGGAGTCAGCCCCATCATTTT.

As regards this clonotype: Mismatch with germline at one junction end may stem from a read error. The V and J genes are TRBV5-6 and TRBJ2-7; tentatively, D is TRBD2 (5 bases). Germline V gene sequence: CDR1 SGHDT, CDR2 YYEEEE. The CDR3 runs 12 residues. The CDR3 sequence is CASSLMFYERHF. The CDR3, as DNA: TGTGCCAGCAGCTTGATGTTCTACGAGCGGCACTTC.

This clonotype was detected many times. This chain joins TRBV4-3 and TRBJ1-1; no reliable D call. The germline V gene encodes CDR1 LGHNA and CDR2 YSLEER. The V gene lost 0 bases and the J gene lost 5 bases, with 16 bases spanning the gap. This CDR3 spans 16 amino acids. This CDR3 is CASSQDGLTGGTEAFF. The CDR3 nucleotides are TGCGCCAGCAGCCAAGATGGCCTTACCGGTGGTACTGAAGCTTTCTTT.

Concerning this clonotype: This is likely a read error, given that the CDR3 carries no conserved phenylalanine or tryptophan at its end. The chain combines TRBV11-2 with TRBJ2-3, with D hard to call. The CDR3 contains 14 residues. Trimming cost V 5 bases and J 4 bases, with 13 bases left between them. Germline CDR1 SGHAT, CDR2 FQNNGV. The CDR3, as DNA: TGTGCCAGCAGCCCACAAACCCTGTCAGATACGCAGTATTTG. The encoded protein is CASSPQTLSDTQYL.

Comment on this clonotype: One end of the junction is discordant with germline, which a read error may explain. V gene TRBV28 combines with J gene TRBJ2-3, with TRBD1 matching 10 bases. The J call is uncertain, as TRBJ1-5 better fits the DNA end. CDR1 and CDR2 (germline): MDHEN, SYDVKM. CDR3 length: 16 residues. CDR3 coding DNA: TGTGCTAGCAACCGGGCGGGACAGGGGATAGGAGATACGCAGCATTTT. It codes for CASNRAGQGIGDTQHF.

A word on this clonotype: This may be a read error: a much more frequent sequence differs by one nucleotide. This chain links TRBV5-1 with TRBJ2-7; 8 bases agree with TRBD2. The CDR3 is made up of 14 amino acids. Germline CDR1 is SGHRS and CDR2 is YFSETQ. CDR3 sequence (DNA): TGCGCCAGCAGCTTGGACGGGAGGGCCTACGGGCAGTACTTC. Translating gives CASSLDGRAYGQYF.

The chain combines TRBV12-3 or TRBV12-4 with TRBJ2-6; TRBD1 might be the D (6 bases). This CDR3 comprises 17 residues. Trimming cost V 6 bases and J 0 bases, with 15 bases left between them. The CDR3 region is CASSQQGQHSGANVLTF. The CDR3 nucleotides read TGTGCCAGCAGCCAACAGGGACAACACTCTGGGGCCAACGTCCTGACTTTC.

Of note for this clonotype: A read error may produce the germline difference seen at one junction end. V and J are TRBV10-3 and TRBJ1-2; the D is unclear. The V gene's germline CDR1 is ENHRY and CDR2 SYGVKD. The CDR3 spans 13 residues. This CDR3 reads CTISEARNYGYTF. CDR3 DNA: TGTACCATAAGTGAGGCCAGAAACTATGGCTACACCTTC.

This clonotype was seen many times. The V gene is TRBV9, the J gene TRBJ1-1, with D possibly being TRBD1 (6 bases). V gave up 4 bases and J gave up 3 bases, with 13 bases separating them. Germline V gene sequence: CDR1 SGDLS, CDR2 YYNGEE. The CDR3 consists of 14 residues. CDR3 protein: CASSPNSGDTEAFF. In DNA form, the CDR3 reads TGTGCCAGCAGCCCCAACTCAGGGGACACTGAAGCTTTCTTT.

This clonotype was observed at least ten times. The chain is built from TRBV14 and TRBJ2-7; D call uncertain. Germline CDR1 is SGHDN and CDR2 is FVKESK. This CDR3 has 13 amino acids. V lost 6 bases, J lost 4 bases, and 13 bases lay in between. The CDR3 DNA is TGTGCCAGCAGTGATGCATCAGGATACGAGCAGTACTTC. It yields the protein CASSDASGYEQYF.

About this clonotype itself: The junction does not match germline at one end; this may be a read error. This chain connects TRBV11-2 to TRBJ1-1; 7 nucleotides align to TRBD1. Germline V lookup: CDR1 SGHAT, CDR2 FQNNGV. The CDR3 length is 13 residues. CDR3 loop: CACQGDFNTEAFF. In nucleotides, the CDR3 is TGCGCCTGCCAGGGGGATTTCAACACTGAAGCTTTCTTT. The full variable domain, in which reference TRBV11-2 and TRBJ1-1 provide the parts outside the CDR3, is EAGVAQSPRYKIIEKRQSVAFWCNPISGHATLYWYQQILGQGPKLLIQFQNNGVVDDSQLPKDRFSAERLKGVDSTLKIQPAKLEDSAVYLCACQGDFNTEAFFGQGTRLTVV.

For this clonotype: A much larger clone differs from this one at a single base, so this may be a read error. CDR3 sequence (DNA): TGTGCCAGCAGGGCAACTAGCGGGACCCCCCCCCGGTTCTTC. Protein sequence: CASRATSGTPPRFF. The chain has TRBV12-3 or TRBV12-4 and TRBJ2-1; TRBD2 aligns across 10 bases. The length of the CDR3 is 14 residues. Germline trimming cut 6 bases from V and 15 bases from J; bases unmatched to any gene: 14.

For this clonotype: A much larger clone differs by one base, so this may be a read error. This sequence joins TRBV30 and TRBJ2-1, with 7 bases aligning to TRBD1. The CDR3 covers 15 residues. The germline gives CDR1 GTSNPN, CDR2 SVGIG (reference sequence). Here the CDR3 DNA reads TGTGCCTGGACTCGACGGACAGGCTTCTACAATGAGCAGATCTTC. It translates to CAWTRRTGFYNEQIF. Based on the CDR3 plus reference TRBV30 and TRBJ2-1, the full variable domain is SQTIHQWPATLVQPVGSPLSLECTVEGTSNPNLYWYRQAAGRGLQLLFYSVGIGQISSEVPQNLSASRPQDRQFILSSKKLLLSDSGFYLCAWTRRTGFYNEQIFGPGTRLTVL.

Notes on this clonotype: The junction and the germline gene differ at one end; a read error may be behind it. The chain uses TRBV11-2 and TRBJ1-1; D is uncertain. The CDR3 has 17 residues. The germline V gene has CDR1 SGHAT and CDR2 FQNNGV. The CDR3 is CASSLVPLNRGDTEAFF. CDR3 nucleotides: TGCGCCAGCAGCTTAGTCCCCTTAAACAGAGGTGACACTGAAGCTTTCTTT.

This clonotype was seen only once. The chain employs TRBV2 and TRBJ2-7; 9 nucleotides agree with TRBD2. The CDR3 has 16 amino acids. In germline, CDR1 is SNHLY, CDR2 FYNNEI. The V segment lost 5 bases and the J segment 0 bases; nucleotides outside the gene matches: 8. DNA of the CDR3: TGTGCCAGCAGTCTCCACCCGACTAGCGGCTCCTACGAGCAGTACTTC. Residues: CASSLHPTSGSYEQYF.

Many counts were recorded for this clonotype. The gene calls are TRBV6-2 or TRBV6-3 and TRBJ2-1; D could derive from TRBD1 or TRBD2 (5 bases each). Trimming stripped 0 bases from V and 8 bases from J, with 14 bases between. The CDR3 consists of 15 residues. Germline lookup yields CDR1 MNHEY and CDR2 SVGEGT. The CDR3 sequence: CASSYSMGVVDEQFF. CDR3 DNA sequence: TGTGCCAGCAGTTACTCGATGGGGGTTGTTGATGAGCAGTTCTTC.

As for this clonotype: A junction end diverges from the germline sequence, so it may reflect a read error. J is TRBJ2-5 and V is TRBV29-1; no firm D call. CDR3 size: 15 residues. The germline V gene encodes CDR1 SQVTM and CDR2 ANQGSEA. Here the CDR3 reads CSVESAASRSETQYF. In DNA, the CDR3 is TGCAGCGTTGAATCCGCGGCGAGTAGATCGGAGACCCAATACTTC.

About this clonotype itself: Without the conserved terminal phenylalanine or tryptophan, this CDR3 likely stems from a read error. The V gene is TRBV4-1, the J gene TRBJ2-2, with TRBD1 matching over 7 bases. After removal of 7 bases from V and 5 bases from J, the junction contained 13 bases not matched to a gene. The CDR3 length is 16 residues. Germline loops: CDR1 MGHRA, CDR2 YSYEKL. CDR3 loop: CASNDLSRGLTGELFS. For the CDR3, the DNA is TGCGCCAGCAATGATCTGAGCAGGGGGTTAACCGGGGAGCTGTTTTCT.

Comment on this clonotype: The germline gene is not matched at one end of the junction; a read error may be the cause. This chain uses TRBV7-9 with TRBJ2-2; TRBD2 might be the D (5 bases). CDR3 length equals 13 residues. Germline CDR1 and CDR2: SEHNR and FQNEAQ (reference sequence). CDR3 in amino acids: CARSSEITGELFF. DNA for the CDR3: TGTGCCAGGAGCTCCGAGATCACCGGGGAGCTGTTCTTT.

This sequence joins TRBV6-5 and TRBJ2-7, with TRBD2 identical over 9 bases. This CDR3 region has 16 residues. The germline V gene has CDR1 MNHEY and CDR2 SVGAGI. The CDR3 coding sequence is TGTGCACGCAAGGGGGGTGCTAGCGGGGATACCTACGAGCAGTACTTC. This codes for CARKGGASGDTYEQYF.

This clonotype was counted between two and nine times. The chain uses TRBV5-5 and TRBJ1-1; no clear D gene. The V gene lost 4 bases and the J gene lost 3 bases, with 16 bases spanning the gap. In germline, CDR1 is SGHKS, CDR2 YYEKEE (reference sequence). The CDR3 has 15 amino acids. As DNA, the CDR3 is TGTGCCAGCAGCCATAAGGGTGAGCGGTACACTGAAGCTTTCTTT. Its translation: CASSHKGERYTEAFF.

The CDR3: CASSLVSGRADSYF. The CDR3 DNA is TGTGCCAGCAGCTTAGTGTCGGGCAGAGCGGATTCGTACTTC. The gene calls are TRBV11-2 and TRBJ2-4, with D perhaps matching TRBD2 (5 bases). Germline-derived CDR1 and CDR2 are SGHAT and FQNNGV. The CDR3 is made up of 14 amino acids. Trimming stripped 1 base from V and 15 bases from J, with 19 bases between.

Regarding this clonotype: This could be a read error, since a much larger clone is one nucleotide away. This rearrangement joins TRBV10-2 to TRBJ2-3; TRBD2 matches 9 bases. This CDR3 spans 17 amino acids. Germline V gives CDR1 WSHSY, CDR2 SAAADI. The CDR3 DNA is TGCGCCATCAGTGAGTTACAGGGACTAGCTAGCACAGATACGCAGTATTTT. Its protein product is CAISELQGLASTDTQYF.

In the case of this clonotype: A junction end diverges from the germline sequence, so it may reflect a read error. The V gene is TRBV6-1, the J gene TRBJ2-3; 10 bases map to TRBD2. CDR3 length: 16 amino acids. Germline V gene data show CDR1 as MNHNS and CDR2 as SASEGT. CDR3 in amino acids: CASSEEAGGVTDTQYF. The CDR3 DNA follows: TGTGCCAGCAGTGAAGAAGCGGGAGGGGTGACAGATACGCAGTACTTT.

The sample holds many counts of this clonotype. The chain employs TRBV5-5 and TRBJ1-1; D gene uncertain. There are 13 residues in the CDR3. Germline CDR1 is SGHKS and CDR2 is YYEKEE (reference sequence). Deletions cut 6 bases from V and 1 base from J, with 10 bases between. The CDR3 is CASTHRENTEAFF. In nucleotides, the CDR3 is TGTGCCAGCACTCATAGGGAGAACACTGAAGCTTTCTTT.

In the case of this clonotype: The junction and the germline gene differ at one end; a read error may be behind it. This chain connects TRBV7-9 to TRBJ2-1, with 9 bases matching TRBD2. This CDR3 contains 16 residues. CDR1 and CDR2 (germline): SEHNR, FQNEAQ (reference sequence). The CDR3 here is CVSSPQTSGVPNEQFF. In DNA, the CDR3 is TGTGTCAGCAGCCCACAGACTAGCGGCGTCCCCAATGAACAGTTCTTC.

This clonotype was recorded once. This sequence joins TRBV4-1 and TRBJ2-1; D is unclear. Trimming stripped 6 bases from V and 5 bases from J, with 17 bases between. The CDR3 runs 15 residues. Germline CDR1 and CDR2: MGHRA and YSYEKL. The CDR3 coding sequence is TGCGCCAGCAGGCCACTCGGTAACGACAACAATGAGCAGTTCTTC. As protein: CASRPLGNDNNEQFF.

V is TRBV29-1 and J is TRBJ2-1, with D hard to call. Germline V gene data show CDR1 as SQVTM and CDR2 as ANQGSEA. The CDR3 contains 13 residues. CDR3 loop: CSVLVSSWHEQFF. Written as DNA, the CDR3 is TGCAGTGTTCTGGTATCGTCCTGGCATGAGCAGTTCTTC.

On this clonotype: Compared with germline, one end of the junction differs, possibly owing to a read error. V and J are TRBV29-1 and TRBJ2-3, with a weak D call TRBD2 (5 bases). The CDR3 runs to 12 residues. Germline lookup yields CDR1 SQVTM and CDR2 ANQGSEA. In DNA form, the CDR3 reads TGTAGCGTTGTTCTGGATACAGATACGCAGTATTTT. Protein product: CSVVLDTDTQYF.